A selection of T cell receptor beta chains follows, all from one sample in a study of shared clonotypes between healthy human individuals. Clones were sequenced by immunoSEQ multiplex PCR, and TCRdb holds only the in-frame ones, with some missing. Seen here are about 680,000 clones, about 91% observed once, and the top ten hold nearly 25%. The source material was naive CD8+ T cells sorted from blood. The receptor set was obtained from a young man in good health. Each CDR3 is given with its conserved first and last residue. The D gene is left open where the match is weak. The listing skips clone size in some rows; elsewhere it reads once, few, many or a size class.

size	J	D	V	DNA	CDR3
.	TRBJ2-1	.	TRBV7-8	TGTGCCAGCAGCTGGAGACGGGCCATGCCCAATGAGCAGTTCTTC	CASSWRRAMPNEQFF
.	TRBJ1-4	TRBD1	TRBV7-6	TGTGCCAGCAGCCCTTACACAGGGGGCTACGGTAATGAAAAACTGTTTTTT	CASSPYTGGYGNEKLFF
.	TRBJ2-7	.	TRBV13	TGTGCCAGCAGCTTAGGTCCTGAGGAGCAGTACTTC	CASSLGPEEQYF
.	TRBJ1-1	TRBD1	TRBV18	TGTGCCAGCTCACCCACCTCCGACAGGGGTTCATTCCCTGAAGCTTTCTTT	CASSPTSDRGSFPEAFF
.	TRBJ2-7	TRBD1	TRBV7-2	TGTGCCAGCAGCGCATCCGGGACAGGGGATATTCCTCGCTACGAGCAGTACTTC	CASSASGTGDIPRYEQYF
.	TRBJ2-3	.	TRBV7-2	TGTATGGAGAGCACAGATACGCAGTATTTT	CMESTDTQYF
.	TRBJ2-5	TRBD1	TRBV14	TGTGCCAGCAGCATACGCCGGGACAGCAGGCACTTC	CASSIRRDSRHF
.	TRBJ2-6	.	TRBV9	TGTGCCAGCCGGGGGTCTGGGGCCAACGTCCTGACTTTC	CASRGSGANVLTF
once	TRBJ2-3	TRBD2	TRBV6-5	TGTGCCAGCTATAGCGGGATAAGCACAGATACGCAGTATTTT	CASYSGISTDTQYF
.	TRBJ2-1	TRBD2	TRBV27	TGTGCCAGCAGTTGGATTAGACTAGCGACCCCCCATGAGCAGTTCTTC	CASSWIRLATPHEQFF
once	TRBJ2-1	.	TRBV19	TGTGCCACCCAAGAGGAAACAGGGTACAATGAGCAGTTCTTC	CATQEETGYNEQFF
.	TRBJ2-1	.	TRBV2	TGTGCCAGCAGCGAGGGGGACTCCGAGTTCTTC	CASSEGDSEFF
.	TRBJ2-3	TRBD2	TRBV11-1	TGTGCCATGGGACTAGCTGGCACAGATACGCAGTATTTT	CAMGLAGTDTQYF
.	TRBJ2-7	.	TRBV28	TGTGCCAGCAGTCCCCCGTTTGGTTACGAGCAGTACTTC	CASSPPFGYEQYF
once	TRBJ2-7	.	TRBV9	TGTGCCAGCAGCGTTCAGGACAACTCCTACGAGCAGTACTTC	CASSVQDNSYEQYF
.	TRBJ1-5	.	TRBV9	TGTGCCAGCAGCGTAGGTTTCGGGGGGAATCAGCCCCAGCATTTT	CASSVGFGGNQPQHF
.	TRBJ2-5	.	TRBV13	TGTGCCAGCAGCACGTACCAAGAGACCCAGTACTTC	CASSTYQETQYF
.	TRBJ1-2	.	TRBV11-2	TGTGCCAGCAGCTCCTCTGGGACACACTATGGCTACACCTTC	CASSSSGTHYGYTF
.	TRBJ1-4	TRBD1	TRBV16	TGTGCCAGCAGCCCCATCTTCCGGGACAGCGAAAAACTGTTTTTT	CASSPIFRDSEKLFF
.	TRBJ1-4	.	TRBV5-4	TGTGCCAGCAGCCCGGGTGGAACTAATGAAAAACTGTTTTTT	CASSPGGTNEKLFF
.	TRBJ1-3	TRBD1	TRBV19	TGTGCCACTCTGGACCACAGGGGCTCTGGAAACACCATATATTTT	CATLDHRGSGNTIYF
.	TRBJ2-7	.	TRBV7-8	TGTGCCAGCAGCGCTTCTTCCGCCGCCTACGAGCAGTACTTC	CASSASSAAYEQYF
.	TRBJ2-1	.	TRBV7-9	TGTGCCAGCACCGAGGCCGGGGACAATGAGCAGTTCTTC	CASTEAGDNEQFF
.	TRBJ2-7	TRBD2	TRBV4-3	TGCGCCAGCAGCCAATCGACTAGCGGGAGCTCCTACGAGCAGTACTTC	CASSQSTSGSSYEQYF
.	TRBJ2-6	TRBD1	TRBV25-1	TGTGCCAGCAGTGGCAGGGGGCTTTCTGGGGCCAACGTCCTGACTTTC	CASSGRGLSGANVLTF
.	TRBJ2-2	TRBD2	TRBV5-4	TGTGCCAGCAGCTTGGGGGAGGGCCTCGTCGGGGAGCTGTTTTTT	CASSLGEGLVGELFF
.	TRBJ2-1	TRBD1	TRBV28	TGTGCCAGCAGTTTCCAGACAGGGATGGGCAATGAGCAGTTCTTC	CASSFQTGMGNEQFF
.	TRBJ2-7	.	TRBV18	TGTGCCAGCTCACGGGTACTACAGGGCTACGAGCAGTACTTC	CASSRVLQGYEQYF
.	TRBJ2-1	.	TRBV4-1	TGCGCCAGCAGCCAAGATGACCAGCGTCAGTTCTTC	CASSQDDQRQFF
once	TRBJ1-2	.	TRBV27	TGTGCCAGCAGTGGATCAACTAACTATGGCTACACCTTC	CASSGSTNYGYTF
.	TRBJ2-5	.	TRBV7-8	TGTGCCAGCAGCTTAGCAGTCGGAAAAGAGACCCAGTACTTC	CASSLAVGKETQYF
once	TRBJ1-1	.	TRBV7-9	TGTGCCAGCAGCCCATCGTGGGGTCGGGCCACTGAAGCTTTCTTT	CASSPSWGRATEAFF